The 16 T cell receptor beta chains given below trace back to one sample, sequenced in a study of shared clonotypes between healthy human individuals. Profiled with immunoSEQ multiplex PCR; TCRdb holds only in-frame clones, not every one. Among about 680,000 clones, 92% were seen once, and the ten largest hold about 24%. CD8 cells regarded as naive lacked CD45RO, were positively chosen for CCR7, and omitted terminally differentiated effector memory CD45RA+ cells. The specimen was naive CD8+ T cells sorted from blood. Receptor source: a man younger than 40 in good health.

In DNA, the CDR3 is TGTGCCACCAGCAGAGATTTGGACAGGAGCAATCAGCCCCAGCATTTT. This encodes CATSRDLDRSNQPQHF. The J gene is TRBJ1-5, the V gene TRBV15; 7 bases align to TRBD1. CDR1 is LNHNV and CDR2 is YYDKDF in the germline V gene (reference sequence). V lost 0 bases and J lost 1; bases outside the gene matches: 3. The CDR3 has 16 residues.

About this clone: This same CDR3 is encoded by further DNA sequences in the sample. The J gene is TRBJ2-3, the V gene TRBV9, with unresolved D. With 3 bases removed from V and 6 bases from J, the gap between germline ends came to 2 bases. This CDR3 is 10 amino acids long. Germline V gene data show CDR1 as SGDLS and CDR2 as YYNGEE. The CDR3 sequence: CASSGDTQYF. The DNA for the CDR3 is TGTGCCAGCAGCGGGGATACGCAGTATTTT.

The chain uses TRBV27 and TRBJ2-7; 7 nucleotides align to TRBD2. CDR3 size: 16 residues. V shed 0 bases and J 2 bases; nucleotides not matched to a gene: 7. Germline loops: CDR1 MNHEY, CDR2 SMNVEV (reference sequence). CDR3 DNA sequence: TGTGCCAGCAGTTTATCTAGCGGGCAATTAACCTACGAGCAGTACTTC. Translating gives CASSLSSGQLTYEQYF.

The chain combines TRBV28 with TRBJ2-7; 8 bases are shared with TRBD2. This CDR3 is 14 amino acids long. V gave up 9 bases and J gave up 0 bases; unmatched junction bases: 7. The germline V gene has CDR1 MDHEN and CDR2 SYDVKM. The CDR3 region is CASRRGESSYEQYF. The CDR3 DNA reads as TGTGCCAGTCGGCGGGGGGAGAGCTCCTACGAGCAGTACTTC.

This clone was seen a single time. The rearrangement links TRBV18 to TRBJ1-4; TRBD1 is a possible D gene (6 bases). The CDR3 extends over 14 amino acids. Germline lookup yields CDR1 KGHSH and CDR2 LQKENI. The V gene lost 6 bases and the J gene lost 7 bases, with 15 bases spanning the gap. The chain's CDR3 is CASSPAGESEKLFF. The CDR3 bases are TGTGCCAGCTCGCCGGCAGGGGAGAGTGAAAAACTGTTTTTT.

The chain has TRBV7-9 and TRBJ2-1; tentative D call: TRBD2 (6 bases). Germline V gives CDR1 SEHNR, CDR2 FQNEAQ (reference sequence). V lost 5 bases, J lost 10 bases, and 24 bases lay in between. There are 16 residues in the CDR3. The CDR3, as DNA: TGTGCCAGCAGCCCTCGGATGGCGGGAACGAGTATAGAGCAGTTCTTC. Translation gives CASSPRMAGTSIEQFF.

This chain connects TRBV6-1 to TRBJ2-1; D gene uncertain. CDR3 length equals 13 residues. Per germline, CDR1 MNHNS and CDR2 SASEGT. Trimming left V 5 bases short and J 0 bases short, with 5 bases between. The CDR3 sequence is CASSPSSYNEQFF. The CDR3 DNA follows: TGTGCCAGCAGTCCGAGCTCCTACAATGAGCAGTTCTTC.

This CDR3 is CATSRSTGVAEAFF. The CDR3 DNA is TGTGCCACCAGCAGGTCGACAGGGGTGGCTGAAGCTTTCTTT. The chain has TRBV15 and TRBJ1-1, with 8 bases aligning to TRBD1. J was trimmed by 6 bases and V by 3 bases; bases with no gene match: 6. CDR1 and CDR2 (germline): LNHNV, YYDKDF (reference sequence). CDR3 length: 14 residues.

The chain employs TRBV4-3 and TRBJ2-7, with D hard to call. The V gene lost 0 bases and the J gene lost 4 bases, with 10 bases spanning the gap. This CDR3 has 14 residues. CDR1 and CDR2 (germline): LGHNA, YSLEER. CDR3 DNA sequence: TGCGCCAGCAGCCAAGACTTTACCCGGTACGAGCAGTACTTC. Its protein product is CASSQDFTRYEQYF.

The chain has TRBV5-1 and TRBJ2-7, with 9 bases that match TRBD1. Germline V gene sequence: CDR1 SGHRS, CDR2 YFSETQ. V was pared by 3 bases and J by 2 bases, with 9 bases of the junction left unmatched. This CDR3 is 16 amino acids long. The CDR3 DNA sequence: TGCGCCAGCAGCTATTCGTTGGACAGGGGAACCTACGAGCAGTACTTC. Protein product: CASSYSLDRGTYEQYF.

This sequence joins TRBV7-3 and TRBJ1-5; 10 bases map to TRBD1. The CDR3 totals 13 residues. Germline CDR1 and CDR2: SGHTA and FQGTGA. Germline trimming cut 4 bases from V and 7 bases from J; bases unmatched to any gene: 1. In DNA, the CDR3 is TGTGCCAGCAGCTCGGACAGGGGGCAGCCCCAGCATTTT. Protein: CASSSDRGQPQHF.

V gene TRBV5-6 combines with J gene TRBJ2-5, with TRBD1 matching 7 bases. CDR3 length: 17 amino acids. Trimming took 3 bases from V and 4 from J; bases not matched to a gene: 15. CDR1 SGHDT and CDR2 YYEEEE come from the germline V gene. The CDR3 spells CASSSVFGTDLRETQYF. CDR3 DNA sequence: TGTGCCAGCAGCTCAGTCTTCGGGACAGATCTTAGAGAGACCCAGTACTTC.

The chain recombines TRBV6-6 with TRBJ2-7; a weak D match, TRBD1 (6 bases). Trimming removed 0 bases from V and 1 base from J, with 10 bases in between. CDR3 length: 15 amino acids. Germline V gene data show CDR1 as MNHNY and CDR2 as SVGAGI (reference sequence). CDR3 sequence: CASSYSVTGSYEQYF. The DNA of the CDR3 is TGTGCCAGCAGTTACTCGGTTACAGGGTCCTACGAGCAGTACTTC.

This clone has just one count. The rearrangement links TRBV28 to TRBJ2-3; D possibly corresponds to TRBD2 (5 bases). Trimming removed 4 bases at V and 5 bases at J, with 19 bases between. Germline V CDR1 and CDR2: MDHEN, SYDVKM. The CDR3 length is 16 residues. CDR3 sequence: CASSSGVTGPGDTQYF. The CDR3 DNA is TGTGCCAGCAGTTCCGGGGTTACCGGCCCGGGAGATACGCAGTATTTT.

CDR3 DNA: TGTGCCAGCAGCTTAGAATCTAGCGGGAGAACGATCGGGGAGCTGTTTTTT. Encoded protein: CASSLESSGRTIGELFF. The chain has TRBV13 and TRBJ2-2, with TRBD2 matching 10 bases. J lost 7 bases, V lost 1 base, and 9 bases had no gene match. Germline CDR1 reads PRHDT; CDR2 reads FYEKMQ (reference sequence). The CDR3 runs to 17 residues. Filled out from reference TRBV13 and TRBJ2-2, the complete variable domain reads AAGVIQSPRHLIKEKRETATLKCYPIPRHDTVYWYQQGPGQDPQFLISFYEKMQSDKGSIPDRFSAQQFSDYHSELNMSSLELGDSALYFCASSLESSGRTIGELFFGEGSRLTVL.

The chain combines TRBV6-6 with TRBJ2-1; 7 nucleotides agree with TRBD1. Losses at the gene ends were 5 bases for V and 4 bases for J; bases not matched to a gene: 5. The germline CDR1 and CDR2 sequences are MNHNY and SVGAGI (reference sequence). The CDR3 has 14 amino acids. The CDR3 loop reads CASSPQDRYNEQFF. As DNA, the CDR3 is TGTGCCAGCAGTCCCCAGGACAGGTACAATGAGCAGTTCTTC.